Sequencing of this TCR beta chain was carried out in a study of CD8 T cells in ankylosing spondylitis. Whole-study results and caveats: Reports say disease-linked clones showed up significantly more in matched ankylosing spondylitis synovial fluid. The study identified a TCR beta motif of roughly eight highly homologous variants that appeared characteristic of ankylosing spondylitis blood.

The germline V gene has CDR1 KGHDR and CDR2 SFDVKD. After removal of 4 bases from V and 0 bases from J, the junction contained 12 bases not matched to a gene. This CDR3 is built from 19 residues. This clonotype was seen at least ten times. Its antigen is unknown. Quantitative barcoded 5'-RACE was used to prepare TCR beta libraries. In TCRdb, the 5' RACE reads were re-called with MiXCR into one record per CDR3 protein. Of roughly 230,000 distinct CDR3 sequences listed, under 20% are singletons. Sequencing used blood, either unsorted or a sorted T cell fraction (not recorded which). This sequence originates from a male donor with ankylosing spondylitis or in good health (not recorded which). The V gene is TRBV24-1, the J gene TRBJ2-2, with 8 bases matching TRBD2. The CDR3 here is CATSERTSWALSNTGELFF. The CDR3 DNA follows: TGTGCCACCAGTGAGAGGACTAGCTGGGCGCTTTCGAACACCGGGGAGCTGTTTTTT.